Reported below is one T cell receptor beta chain. Method: immunoSEQ multiplex PCR; TCRdb's copy keeps in-frame clones and lacks some. The table lists approximately 94,000 clones, approximately 84% of them singletons. These data originate in a study of blood T cell repertoires in COVID-19. The CDR3 is 15 residues long. V dropped 0 bases and J dropped 6; count of bases not matched to a gene: 2. Germline V gene lookup returns CDR1 SGDLS and CDR2 YYNGEE. The TCR comes from a human donor in a cohort sampled during active COVID-19. Sequenced material: peripheral blood. The gene calls are TRBV9 and TRBJ2-2; TRBD2 matches at 10 bases. The CDR3 bases are TGTGCCAGCAGCGTAGTAGCGGGAGGCTCCGGGGAGCTGTTTTTT. Translation: CASSVVAGGSGELFF.